The entry below gives a single TCR beta chain sequence along with its context. CDR3 length: 13 residues. Germline V gene sequence: CDR1 SNHLY, CDR2 FYNNEI. The germline V and J ends were trimmed by 5 bases and 3 bases, with 10 bases remaining between them. The sample is drawn from a study of blood T cell repertoires in COVID-19. At the level of the study: Material from acute and convalescent COVID-19 was sourced from the United States, Italy and Spain. Sources were T cells, B-cell-depleted T cells, or PBMCs; the material itself was cDNA or gDNA.

Profiled with immunoSEQ multiplex PCR; TCRdb holds only in-frame clones, not every one. Among a few hundred thousand clones, around 83% were seen once, and the ten largest hold about 2%. The V gene is TRBV2, the J gene TRBJ1-2; D gene uncertain. The specimen sequenced was peripheral blood. This receptor was obtained from a man under 40 who had recovered from COVID-19. The CDR3 protein is CASSSGRDYGYTF. The CDR3, as DNA: TGTGCCAGCAGTTCGGGTCGCGACTATGGCTACACCTTC. The full variable domain, with the rest looked up from reference TRBV2 and TRBJ1-2, is EPEVTQTPSHQVTQMGQEVILRCVPISNHLYFYWYRQILGQKVEFLVSFYNNEISEKSEIFDDQFSVERPDGSNFTLKIRSTKLEDSAMYFCASSSGRDYGYTFGSGTRLTVV.